These 32 T cell receptor beta chains were sequenced from one sample in a study of spatial heterogeneity in lung cancer. Time point of the sample: sample taken at primary tumor resection. Their antigen targets remain unknown. TCRdb re-analysed the 5' RACE reads in MiXCR, keeping a single row per CDR3 protein. The table has approximately 9,600 distinct CDR3 sequences, over 4.5% seen once; the top ten hold about 24%. Study-level points and caveats: Tumors with more nonsynonymous mutations had more expanded intratumoral alpha and beta TCRs.

Source: lung tumor tissue, taken at surgery. These receptors were collected from a female donor with early-stage non-small cell lung cancer.

By share, this clonotype counts as medium-sized (0.01 to 0.1%). The chain has TRBV19 and TRBJ2-5, with 7 bases fitting TRBD2. Germline V gene sequence: CDR1 LNHDA, CDR2 SQIVND (reference sequence). This CDR3 comprises 15 residues. V gave up 3 bases and J gave up 3 bases; unmatched junction bases: 7. In nucleotides, the CDR3 is TGTGCCAGTAGTATGGAGGGACTATTCGAAGAGACCCAGTACTTC. Protein: CASSMEGLFEETQYF.

This clonotype was observed many times. The J gene is TRBJ1-5, the V gene TRBV27; D is possibly TRBD1 (6 bases). Germline values: CDR1 MNHEY, CDR2 SMNVEV (reference sequence). This CDR3 spans 16 amino acids. V shed 0 bases and J shed 4 bases, with 13 bases lying between them. The chain's CDR3 is CASSLSAGGRNQPQHF. CDR3 DNA sequence: TGTGCCAGCAGTTTATCAGCCGGGGGGCGAAATCAGCCCCAGCATTTT.

This clonotype was counted ten times or more. V usage is TRBV10-1 and J usage is TRBJ1-5; 8 bases are shared with TRBD1. After removal of 5 bases from V and 3 bases from J, the junction contained 6 bases not matched to a gene. CDR1 and CDR2 (germline): WNHNN, SYGVQD (reference sequence). This CDR3 has 15 amino acids. CDR3 protein: CASSKQGDFNQPQHF. In nucleotides, the CDR3 is TGCGCCAGCAGTAAACAGGGGGACTTCAATCAGCCCCAGCATTTT.

Within the sample, this clonotype is medium-sized (0.01 to 0.1%). The chain has TRBV7-9 and TRBJ1-2, with D possibly being TRBD1 (5 bases). Germline-derived CDR1 and CDR2 are SEHNR and FQNEAQ (reference sequence). Trimming shortened V by 4 bases and J by 2 bases, and 11 bases separated the two germline ends. This CDR3 has 14 amino acids. The CDR3 loop reads CASSSLTENYGYTF. CDR3 bases: TGTGCCAGCAGCTCACTGACAGAGAACTATGGCTACACCTTC.

This clonotype has a count of ten or more. The genes are TRBV7-2 and TRBJ2-7; tentatively, D is TRBD1 (6 bases). Germline V gene sequence: CDR1 SGHTA, CDR2 FQGNSA. Trimming removed 3 bases at V and 5 bases at J, with 8 bases between. This CDR3 has 12 amino acids. The CDR3 DNA reads TGTGCCAGCAGCTTTACAGGGAACGAGCAGTACTTC. Protein product: CASSFTGNEQYF.

There are many counts of this clonotype. This sequence joins TRBV15 and TRBJ1-1, with no clear D. With 3 bases removed from V and 7 bases from J, the gap between germline ends came to 18 bases. CDR3 size: 15 residues. From germline, CDR1 is LNHNV and CDR2 YYDKDF (reference sequence). CDR3 DNA sequence: TGTGCCACCAGCAGCGGTTTCCACGCCAAAAATGAAGCTTTCTTT. Protein product: CATSSGFHAKNEAFF.

This chain connects TRBV19 to TRBJ2-7; 9 bases line up with TRBD1. The ends lost 6 bases at V and 3 bases at J; junction bases unmatched: 3. The CDR3 sequence is 13 residues long. CDR1 LNHDA and CDR2 SQIVND come from the germline V gene (reference sequence). The CDR3 reads CASSRTGDYEQYF. The CDR3 region has the DNA TGTGCCAGTAGCAGGACAGGGGACTACGAGCAGTACTTC.

This clonotype occurred many times. V and J are TRBV30 and TRBJ1-1; 7 nucleotides match TRBD1. Germline trimming cut 7 bases from V and 1 base from J; bases unmatched to any gene: 9. Germline V gene data show CDR1 as GTSNPN and CDR2 as SVGIG (reference sequence). This CDR3 is built from 14 residues. The CDR3 region is CAFSPGQSNTEAFF. CDR3 bases: TGTGCCTTTTCTCCGGGACAGTCGAACACTGAAGCTTTCTTT.

This clonotype was observed a handful of times. The CDR3 DNA reads TGCGCCAGCAGCGCAGCGGGGGCGAACACCGGGGAGCTGTTTTTT. This translates into CASSAAGANTGELFF. The chain joins TRBV10-1 to TRBJ2-2, with 8 bases identical to TRBD2. The V and J ends lost 6 bases and 0 bases, in that order; junction bases with no gene match: 3. This CDR3 spans 15 amino acids. The germline gives CDR1 WNHNN, CDR2 SYGVQD (reference sequence).

The CDR3 loop reads CASTPVERGNEQFF. The CDR3 DNA is TGTGCCAGCACCCCTGTAGAGCGGGGTAATGAGCAGTTCTTC. V usage is TRBV27 and J usage is TRBJ2-1; 7 bases agree with TRBD2. Germline V gene sequence: CDR1 MNHEY, CDR2 SMNVEV (reference sequence). This CDR3 is built from 14 residues. Trimming at V came to 7 bases and at J to 7 bases, leaving 10 bases not matched to a gene.

This clonotype has a handful of counts. This chain connects TRBV5-1 to TRBJ2-5; the D is unclear. V was clipped by 5 bases and J by 2 bases, with 13 bases between them. CDR3 length equals 14 residues. Germline CDR1 reads SGHRS; CDR2 reads YFSETQ. CDR3 sequence reads: CASSLLGLQETQYF. The CDR3 DNA reads as TGCGCCAGCAGTCTGCTAGGGTTACAAGAGACCCAGTACTTC.

This clonotype was found many times. J is TRBJ2-2 and V is TRBV5-1; TRBD1 is a possible D gene (6 bases). Germline-derived CDR1 and CDR2 are SGHRS and YFSETQ. The ends were cut back, 4 bases at V and 2 bases at J, with 12 bases in the middle. There are 15 residues in the CDR3. The CDR3 region has the DNA TGCGCCAGCAGCAATGCCGGGACAAACACCGGGGAGCTGTTTTTT. Protein sequence: CASSNAGTNTGELFF.

The chain joins TRBV7-2 to TRBJ1-5; 7 nucleotides line up with TRBD1. Trimming took 5 bases from V and 3 from J; bases not matched to a gene: 4. The CDR3 covers 14 residues. CDR1 and CDR2 (germline): SGHTA, FQGNSA. CDR3 sequence: CASSEGGLNQPQHF. As DNA, the CDR3 is TGTGCCAGCAGCGAAGGGGGCCTCAATCAGCCCCAGCATTTT.

This clonotype was detected many times. This sequence joins TRBV7-6 and TRBJ1-5, with D perhaps matching TRBD1 (5 bases). Germline V lookup: CDR1 SGHVS, CDR2 FNYEAQ. V was trimmed by 5 bases and J by 1 base, leaving 6 bases between them. The CDR3 has 13 amino acids. For the CDR3, the DNA is TGTGCCAGCAGCCGGGACAGCAATCAGCCCCAGCATTTT. Encoded protein: CASSRDSNQPQHF.

This clonotype was counted many times. J is TRBJ2-1 and V is TRBV20-1; D not resolved. Per germline, CDR1 DFQATT and CDR2 SNEGSKA (reference sequence). The length of the CDR3 is 13 residues. Between the trimmed V and J ends, which lost 4 bases and 4 bases, there was a span of 11 bases. CDR3 residues: CSATRTEYNEQFF. CDR3 sequence (DNA): TGCAGTGCTACGCGGACGGAATACAATGAGCAGTTCTTC.

This clonotype was counted between two and nine times. This may come from a read error, since a much larger clone is one base off. The chain recombines TRBV4-3 with TRBJ2-3; D is undetermined. CDR3 length: 14 residues. Germline-derived CDR1 and CDR2 are LGHNA and YSLEER. The CDR3 loop is CASSQGYSTDTQFF. The DNA for the CDR3 is TGCGCCAGCAGCCAGGGGTATTCAACAGATACGCAGTTTTTT.

This clonotype was picked up many times. V is TRBV29-1 and J is TRBJ2-2; the match to TRBD1 covers 9 bases. The CDR3 has 15 amino acids. CDR1 and CDR2 (germline): SQVTM, ANQGSEA. Trimming at V came to 2 bases and at J to 7 bases, leaving 8 bases not matched to a gene. Written as DNA, the CDR3 is TGCAGCGTTGAAACCGGGACAGGGAAGATCGGGGAGCTGTTTTTT. Its protein is CSVETGTGKIGELFF.

Comment on this clonotype: One end of the junction is discordant with germline, which a read error may explain. The genes are TRBV4-1 and TRBJ1-5, with TRBD1 matching 7 bases. Germline V gene data show CDR1 as MGHRA and CDR2 as YSYEKL. The CDR3 loop spans 17 amino acids. CDR3 in DNA: TGCGCCGGCAGCCCCATCGGGGACAGTGGAATAAATCAGCCCCAGCATTTT. Encoded protein: CAGSPIGDSGINQPQHF.

This clonotype was observed at least ten times. This sequence joins TRBV6-2 or TRBV6-3 and TRBJ2-1; 11 nucleotides align to TRBD2. The junction had 15 bases not matched to a gene; V was cut back by 7 bases and J by 4 bases. The CDR3 loop spans 18 amino acids. From germline, CDR1 is MNHEY and CDR2 SVGEGT. In nucleotides, the CDR3 is TGTGCCAGCAAACCCGGGACTAGCGGAGGTATGGGGTACAATGAGCAGTTCTTC. This encodes CASKPGTSGGMGYNEQFF.

This clonotype was observed at least ten times. The chain has TRBV7-2 and TRBJ2-3; 7 nucleotides agree with TRBD2. After removal of 2 bases from V and 0 bases from J, the junction contained 2 bases not matched to a gene. The CDR3 extends over 15 amino acids. In germline, CDR1 is SGHTA, CDR2 FQGNSA. The CDR3 region is CASSLMRGSTDTQYF. The CDR3 DNA is TGTGCCAGCAGCTTAATGCGGGGGAGCACAGATACGCAGTATTTT.

This clonotype came up many times. The chain is built from TRBV6-5 and TRBJ2-7; perhaps TRBD2 as D (6 bases). CDR1 and CDR2 from the germline V gene are MNHEY and SVGAGI. The CDR3 contains 13 residues. Trimming shortened V by 6 bases and J by 7 bases, and 16 bases separated the two germline ends. This CDR3 reads CASSYRGDWEQYF. The CDR3 coding sequence is TGTGCCAGCAGCTACCGTGGGGACTGGGAGCAGTACTTC.

There are many counts of this clonotype. The chain has TRBV20-1 and TRBJ1-1; unclear D gene. This CDR3 comprises 13 residues. Trimming took 5 bases from V and 7 from J, leaving 17 bases between them. CDR1 and CDR2 (germline): DFQATT, SNEGSKA (reference sequence). The CDR3 is CSAAGRILGEAFF. In nucleotides, the CDR3 is TGCAGTGCTGCAGGCAGGATTTTGGGTGAAGCTTTCTTT.

The DNA for the CDR3 is TGTGCCAGCTCTCCTCGCCTCGGCGAGCAGTACTTC. Amino acid sequence: CASSPRLGEQYF. This rearrangement joins TRBV18 to TRBJ2-7; D call uncertain. V shed 6 bases and J shed 6 bases, with 12 bases lying between them. The CDR3 length is 12 residues. The germline V gene has CDR1 KGHSH and CDR2 LQKENI.

This clonotype was counted a few times. V gene TRBV29-1 combines with J gene TRBJ1-2; perhaps TRBD1 as D (6 bases). V was shortened by 3 bases and J by 6 bases, with 8 bases between the two germline ends. CDR3 length: 11 residues. Germline V gene sequence: CDR1 SQVTM, CDR2 ANQGSEA. DNA for the CDR3: TGCAGCGTTGAGCAGGGGCATGGCTACACCTTC. Protein sequence: CSVEQGHGYTF.

The sample holds many counts of this clonotype. This chain uses TRBV3-1 with TRBJ2-3; TRBD1 aligns across 8 bases. This CDR3 has 15 amino acids. Unmatched junction bases numbered 4, after V lost 2 bases and J lost 3 bases. Germline-derived CDR1 and CDR2 are LGHDT and YNNKEL (reference sequence). CDR3 in amino acids: CASSQYGQGTDTQYF. The CDR3 DNA is TGTGCCAGCAGCCAATACGGACAGGGTACAGATACGCAGTATTTT.

This rearrangement joins TRBV14 to TRBJ2-7, with a possible D match to TRBD1 (6 bases). V lost 7 bases and J 5 bases, leaving 18 bases between the germline ends. This CDR3 has 14 amino acids. The germline V gene has CDR1 SGHDN and CDR2 FVKESK. The CDR3 spells CASTRDTSGDEQYF. The CDR3 DNA reads TGTGCCAGCACCCGGGACACCAGTGGAGACGAGCAGTACTTC.

This clonotype was picked up many times. The chain is built from TRBV6-6 and TRBJ1-6; D perhaps matches TRBD1 (6 bases). The CDR3 consists of 17 residues. The ends were cut back, 2 bases at V and 10 bases at J, with 21 bases in the middle. Germline V gene lookup returns CDR1 MNHNY and CDR2 SVGAGI (reference sequence). CDR3 sequence: CASSYRQVTSRGSPLHF. CDR3 nucleotide sequence: TGTGCCAGCAGTTACCGACAGGTAACCTCGCGGGGCTCACCCCTCCACTTT.

The CDR3 nucleotides are TGCAGTGCTGGTCAGGGGCAGCTAATCAACACTGAAGCTTTCTTT. Its translation: CSAGQGQLINTEAFF. This rearrangement joins TRBV20-1 to TRBJ1-1; possibly TRBD1 for D (6 bases). CDR1 is DFQATT, CDR2 SNEGSKA, per germline (reference sequence). This CDR3 is built from 15 residues. V was cut by 5 bases and J by 2 bases, with 18 bases left in between.

This clonotype was found many times. The chain couples TRBV7-2 to TRBJ2-7; 11 nucleotides agree with TRBD2. Germline CDR1 SGHTA, CDR2 FQGNSA. The CDR3 loop spans 16 amino acids. The junction had 6 bases not matched to a gene; V was cut back by 3 bases and J by 2 bases. In nucleotides, the CDR3 is TGTGCCAGCAGCTTGGCTAGCGGGGGGATGACCTACGAGCAGTACTTC. Translated: CASSLASGGMTYEQYF.

There are many counts of this clonotype. This chain joins TRBV20-1 and TRBJ1-6; D gene ambiguous. CDR1 DFQATT and CDR2 SNEGSKA come from the germline V gene (reference sequence). V gave up 3 bases and J gave up 11 bases, with 8 bases separating them. The CDR3 covers 11 residues. The CDR3 sequence is CSASAGTPLHF. CDR3 sequence (DNA): TGCAGTGCTAGCGCAGGAACACCCCTCCACTTT.

A few counts support this clonotype. This rearrangement joins TRBV4-3 to TRBJ2-1, with 8 bases matching TRBD2. Germline V lookup: CDR1 LGHNA, CDR2 YSLEER. This CDR3 spans 17 amino acids. The ends lost 3 bases at V and 1 base at J; junction bases unmatched: 8. This CDR3 reads CASSQFPAGASYNEQFF. The CDR3 DNA is TGCGCCAGCAGCCAGTTCCCAGCGGGAGCTTCCTACAATGAGCAGTTCTTC.

At least ten counts were recorded for this clonotype. The CDR3 loop reads CASSPPQGWDQETQYF. The CDR3 DNA follows: TGTGCCAGCAGCCCCCCCCAGGGCTGGGACCAAGAGACCCAGTACTTC. This chain joins TRBV7-2 and TRBJ2-5; D might be TRBD1 (5 bases). Germline V gene lookup returns CDR1 SGHTA and CDR2 FQGNSA. The length of the CDR3 is 16 residues. V lost 5 bases and J 0 bases, leaving 16 bases between the germline ends.